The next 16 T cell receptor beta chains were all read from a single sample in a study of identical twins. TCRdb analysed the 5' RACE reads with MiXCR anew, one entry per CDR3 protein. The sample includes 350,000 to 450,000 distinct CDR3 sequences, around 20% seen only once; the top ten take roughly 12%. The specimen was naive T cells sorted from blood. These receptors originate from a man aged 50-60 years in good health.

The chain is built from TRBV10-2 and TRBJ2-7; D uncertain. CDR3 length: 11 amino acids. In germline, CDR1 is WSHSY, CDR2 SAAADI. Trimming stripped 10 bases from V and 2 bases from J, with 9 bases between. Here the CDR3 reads CATGGAYEQYF. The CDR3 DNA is TGCGCCACCGGTGGGGCCTACGAGCAGTACTTC.

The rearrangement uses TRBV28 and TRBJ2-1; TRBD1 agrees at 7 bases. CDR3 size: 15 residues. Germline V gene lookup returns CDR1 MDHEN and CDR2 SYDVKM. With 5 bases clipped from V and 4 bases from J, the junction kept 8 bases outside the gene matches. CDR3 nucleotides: TGTGCCAGCAGTGCATCGGGACAGCCGTACAATGAGCAGTTCTTC. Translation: CASSASGQPYNEQFF. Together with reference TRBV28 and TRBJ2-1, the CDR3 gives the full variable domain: DVKVTQSSRYLVKRTGEKVFLECVQDMDHENMFWYRQDPGLGLRLIYFSYDVKMKEKGDIPEGYSVSREKKERFSLILESASTNQTSMYLCASSASGQPYNEQFFGPGTRLTVL.

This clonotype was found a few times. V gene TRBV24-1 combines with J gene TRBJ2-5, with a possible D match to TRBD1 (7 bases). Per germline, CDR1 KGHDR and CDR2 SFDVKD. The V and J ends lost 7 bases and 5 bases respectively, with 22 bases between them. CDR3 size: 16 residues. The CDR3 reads CATSEGGQNFRETQYF. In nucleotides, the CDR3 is TGTGCCACCAGCGAGGGGGGACAGAATTTCAGGGAGACCCAGTACTTC.

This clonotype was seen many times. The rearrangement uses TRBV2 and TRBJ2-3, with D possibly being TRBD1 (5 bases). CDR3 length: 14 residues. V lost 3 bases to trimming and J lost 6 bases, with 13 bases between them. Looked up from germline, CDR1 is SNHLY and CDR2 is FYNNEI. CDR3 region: CASSEGQRWDTQYF. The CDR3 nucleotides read TGTGCCAGCAGTGAGGGGCAGAGGTGGGATACGCAGTATTTT.

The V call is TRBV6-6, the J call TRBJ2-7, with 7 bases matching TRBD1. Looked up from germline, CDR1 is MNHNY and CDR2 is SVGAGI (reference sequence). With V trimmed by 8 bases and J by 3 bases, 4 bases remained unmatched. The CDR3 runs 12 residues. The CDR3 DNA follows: TGTGCCAGCCGCAGGGGGAACTACGAGCAGTACTTC. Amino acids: CASRRGNYEQYF.

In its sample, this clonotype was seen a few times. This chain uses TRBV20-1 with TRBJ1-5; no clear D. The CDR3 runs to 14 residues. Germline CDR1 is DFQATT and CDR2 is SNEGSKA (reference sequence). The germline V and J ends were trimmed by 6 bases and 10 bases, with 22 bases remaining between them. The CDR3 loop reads CSAKTRTKIIPQHF. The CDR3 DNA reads TGCAGTGCAAAGACCCGGACGAAGATCATTCCCCAGCATTTT.

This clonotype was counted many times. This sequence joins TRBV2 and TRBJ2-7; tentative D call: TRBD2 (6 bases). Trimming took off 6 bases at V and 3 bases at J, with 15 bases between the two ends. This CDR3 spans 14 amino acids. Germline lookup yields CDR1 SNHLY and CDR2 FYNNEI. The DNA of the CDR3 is TGTGCCAGCAGCATTGCGGGAACTAGCTACGAGCAGTACTTC. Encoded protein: CASSIAGTSYEQYF. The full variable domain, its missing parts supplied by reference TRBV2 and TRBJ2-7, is EPEVTQTPSHQVTQMGQEVILRCVPISNHLYFYWYRQILGQKVEFLVSFYNNEISEKSEIFDDQFSVERPDGSNFTLKIRSTKLEDSAMYFCASSIAGTSYEQYFGPGTRLTVT.

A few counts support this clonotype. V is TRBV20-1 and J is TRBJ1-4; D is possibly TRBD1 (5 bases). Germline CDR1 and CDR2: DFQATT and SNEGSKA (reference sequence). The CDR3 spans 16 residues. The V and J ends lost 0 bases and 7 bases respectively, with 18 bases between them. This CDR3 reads CSARDLRAGQAEKLFF. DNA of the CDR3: TGCAGTGCTAGAGATCTGAGGGCAGGGCAGGCTGAAAAACTGTTTTTT.

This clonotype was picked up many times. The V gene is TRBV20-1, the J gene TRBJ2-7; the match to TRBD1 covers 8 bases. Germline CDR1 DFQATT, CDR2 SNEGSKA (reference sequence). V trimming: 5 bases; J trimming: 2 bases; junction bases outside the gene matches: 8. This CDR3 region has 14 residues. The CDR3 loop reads CSASRQGKTYEQYF. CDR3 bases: TGCAGTGCTTCCCGACAGGGGAAGACCTACGAGCAGTACTTC.

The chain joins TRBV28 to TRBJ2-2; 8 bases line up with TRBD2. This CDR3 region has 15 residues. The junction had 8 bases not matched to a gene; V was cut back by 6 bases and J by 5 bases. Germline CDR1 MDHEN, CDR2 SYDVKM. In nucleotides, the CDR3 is TGTGCCAGCAGCATAGCGGGGCGAACAACCGGGGAGCTGTTTTTT. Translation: CASSIAGRTTGELFF.

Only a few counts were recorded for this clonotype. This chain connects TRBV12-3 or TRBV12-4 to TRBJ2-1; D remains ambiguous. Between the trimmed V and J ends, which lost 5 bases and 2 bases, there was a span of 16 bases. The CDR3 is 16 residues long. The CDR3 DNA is TGTGCCAGCAGTGCCCTCGGGTCTACCCCCTACAATGAGCAGTTCTTC. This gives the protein CASSALGSTPYNEQFF.

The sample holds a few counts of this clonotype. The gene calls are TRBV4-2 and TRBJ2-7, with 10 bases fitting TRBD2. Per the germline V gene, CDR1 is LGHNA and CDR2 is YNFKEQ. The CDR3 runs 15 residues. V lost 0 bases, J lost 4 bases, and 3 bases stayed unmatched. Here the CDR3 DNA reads TGTGCCAGCAGCCAAGAAGGTAGCGGGGGGTACGAGCAGTACTTC. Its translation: CASSQEGSGGYEQYF.

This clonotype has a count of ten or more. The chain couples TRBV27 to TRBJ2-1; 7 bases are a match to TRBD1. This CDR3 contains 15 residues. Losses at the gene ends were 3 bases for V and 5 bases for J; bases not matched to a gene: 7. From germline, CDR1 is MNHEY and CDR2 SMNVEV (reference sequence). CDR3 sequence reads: CASSFDRTGDNEQFF. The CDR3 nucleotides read TGTGCCAGCAGTTTCGATCGAACAGGGGACAATGAGCAGTTCTTC.

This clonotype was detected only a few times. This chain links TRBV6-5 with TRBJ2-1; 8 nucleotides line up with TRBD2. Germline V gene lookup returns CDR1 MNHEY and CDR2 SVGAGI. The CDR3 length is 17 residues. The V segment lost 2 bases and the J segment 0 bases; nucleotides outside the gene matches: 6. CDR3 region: CASSYLSGGTSYNEQFF. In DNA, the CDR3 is TGTGCCAGCAGTTACCTCAGCGGGGGAACCTCCTACAATGAGCAGTTCTTC.

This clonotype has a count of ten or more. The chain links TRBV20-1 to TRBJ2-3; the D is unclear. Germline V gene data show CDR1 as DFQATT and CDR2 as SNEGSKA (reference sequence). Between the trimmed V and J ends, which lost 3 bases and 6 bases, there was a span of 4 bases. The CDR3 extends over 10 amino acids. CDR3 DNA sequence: TGCAGTGCTAGGGTGGATACGCAGTATTTT. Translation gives CSARVDTQYF.

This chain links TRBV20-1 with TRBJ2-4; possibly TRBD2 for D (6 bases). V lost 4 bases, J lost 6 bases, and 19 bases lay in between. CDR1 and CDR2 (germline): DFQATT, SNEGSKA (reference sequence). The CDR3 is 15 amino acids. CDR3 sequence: CSATVAATNLNIQYF. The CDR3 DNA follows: TGCAGTGCTACCGTAGCGGCTACCAATCTAAACATTCAGTACTTC.